This record looks at one T cell receptor beta chain sequence and its context. Which antigen it targets is not known. The source of the sample is a study of cytomegalovirus exposure and HLA in healthy donors (dated by TCRdb to between 2016 and 2019). For the wider study: According to an earlier analysis of 587 of the donors, about 190 million T cells yielded over 100 million unique TCR beta sequences and 276 Gb of sequence data. Roughly 300 gigabases of sequencing data and 91 million or so unique TCR sequences made up an early release that covered some 640 HLA-typed donors. Of the 350 to 450 genotyped donors, roughly 80% were placed in the genetic ancestry cluster associated with self-reported Caucasian donors. The aim of the study was to test whether cataloging public T cell receptors could identify signatures of past pathogen exposure. The T cell repertoires of around 670 subjects were profiled by immunosequencing and related to cytomegalovirus serostatus. A separate validation cohort of roughly 110 different subjects was used in addition to the roughly 700-subject first cohort. To predict cytomegalovirus infection status, the study brought together high-throughput TCR immunosequencing, statistical association of individual TCRs with disease status, and machine learning. To study patterns of TCR occurrence, a later analysis re-analyzed previously published TCR beta repertoires from 650 to 750 donors and added high-resolution HLA genotyping. Rather than using new phenotypic data, the later analysis identified candidate immune exposures from TCR beta sequences and from how often those sequences occurred across donors. An earlier analysis of some 600 of the donors applied high-throughput TCR beta sequencing to assess whether each TCR beta V gene segment acted as functional or pseudogenic. Donor age, sex, ethnicity and CMV serostatus were compiled alongside the repertoire data. A later genetic analysis used genome-wide SNP genotypes for about 65% of the 666 donors, treating that subset as a discovery cohort. All discovery cohort repertoires had been generated on a single sequencing platform. HLA typing included class I and class II loci at four-digit resolution. The number of donors typed differed by locus, with 629-630 for A, B, C, DRB1 and DQB1, more than 500 for DQA1, 606 for DPA1, and around 430 for DPB1. Four to six DR-DQ haplotypes were handled as single units for association and clustering, since linkage in the cohort was strong. On average, roughly 240,000 unique TCR beta nucleotide sequences were sequenced per donor among about 400 genotyped donors of the cohort, with approximately 18% of those sequences being non-productive. On the study overall, not on this receptor specifically: Most CMV-associated TCR beta chains appeared to be HLA-restricted in a later analysis, and the HLA associations seemed to be driven largely by CMV exposure. Compared with equally common non-associated chains, HLA-associated TCR beta chains in a later analysis were more clonally expanded and had lower generation probabilities. A further reported finding was that TCR beta sequences accurately predicted the HLA-A and HLA-B alleles for most subjects in the first cohort. CMV serostatus was the only immune exposure information available for the cohort. In an earlier analysis of approximately 590 of the donors, most TCR beta V segments appeared in productive rearrangements about 87% or about 30% of the time, broadly matching IMGT annotations. Sequencing depth was assumed to be roughly uniform across donors in the presence/absence analyses, though that assumption may not hold. A group of highly shared sequence variants was considered likely to be a technical artifact of the sequencing pipeline. In both the original and validation cohorts, the classifier was reported to diagnose cytomegalovirus status with high specificity and sensitivity. Some IMGT-functional V segments, including TRBV6-2 and TRBV6-3, could not be distinguished by the 87-base-pair reads and were therefore excluded. The study gave a list of over 150 TCR beta chains associated with cytomegalovirus. Across donors, most TCR sequences were observed very rarely, whereas some public TCRs were present in many individuals. In a later analysis, TCR association rates were found to vary across HLA loci, with the most associated TCRs seen for DRB1 alleles and the fewest for HLA-C alleles. Because some donors lacked HLA typing at each locus, the association tests relied only on the typed subset. A later genetic analysis reported fewer N-insertions in productive TCRs among donors in an Asian-associated ancestry cluster than the roughly 670-donor mean. Several of the top co-occurrence clusters appeared to be linked to parvovirus B19, influenza, CMV and Epstein-Barr virus, according to a later analysis. A later analysis associated roughly 17,000 TCR beta sequences with specific HLA alleles at a false discovery rate of 0.05. Because counts were too low, approximately 18 rarely observed V segments, including chromosome 9 orphons, were excluded from the earlier analysis of 500 to 700 of the donors. When HLA alleles, especially DR and DQ, strongly co-occurred, attributing TCR associations to individual alleles was difficult. The authors suggested that the approach could potentially be extended to other disease states and immunological phenotypes. In vitro tests confirmed that three of the cytomegalovirus-associated TCR beta chains recognize cytomegalovirus antigens. Correlated functional status among segregating V segments might reflect linkage disequilibrium, but an unknown experimental factor could not be ruled out. A later genetic analysis associated a missense DCLRE1C variant with V-gene and J-gene trimming of TCR beta chains, and an independent cohort replicated the association. In this cohort, only TCR beta chains were sequenced, and detectable features were limited by the absence of alpha or paired-chain data.

V lost 2 bases and J lost 6 bases, and the count of bases not matched to a germline gene is 5. Its CDR3 holds 14 amino acids, cysteine through phenylalanine. Solely the CDR3 DNA is kept, with 42 bases framed from the first base. The germline V gene encodes CDR1 GTSNPN and CDR2 SVGIG (reference sequence). In total, 666 healthy bone marrow donors made up the cohort. At the time of sampling, every cohort member was nominally healthy, though immune exposures that went unrecorded were likely present. The donor was CMV seronegative and was included in the group of about 400 seronegative cohort members. Every donor gave a peripheral blood sample, and the peripheral blood mononuclear cells from that sample were used for TCR beta sequencing. The Qiagen DNeasy Blood Extraction Kit was used to extract genomic DNA from the blood cell samples. Library creation used the immunoSEQ multiplex PCR assay. The multiplex PCR relied on a mix of 60 forward primers for TCR Vbeta segments and 13 reverse primers for TCR Jbeta segments. A multiplex PCR assay on genomic DNA amplified the CDR3 region of rearranged TCR beta genes. The Illumina HiSeq System was used to sequence the amplified TCR beta libraries as 87-base-pair reads. For the original study's pipeline: A later analysis counted 75 million to 100 million unique TCR beta chains across the 690 or so repertoires, and some 11 million of these chains were shared by at least two donors. To remove PCR and sequencing errors, raw reads were error-corrected and collapsed into unique sequences using a nearest-neighbor algorithm that merged closely related sequences. CDR3 sequences were aligned to IMGT reference sequences to assign V, D and J gene segments. For a sequence to be retained, a match of at least six nucleotides was required to both a V gene segment and a J gene segment. Rearrangements were classified as productive when the CDR3 lacked stop codons and remained in frame with V and J, and all other rearrangements were classified as non-productive. CDR3 was defined according to IMGT convention as the region running from the second conserved V-encoded cysteine to the conserved J-encoded phenylalanine. The earlier analysis of about 640 of the donors excluded any sequence lacking an unambiguous match to a single V gene segment. An earlier analysis of almost 600 of the donors classified V segments as functional when productive rearrangements were above 56.7% and as segregating when the standard deviation between donors was above 5%. A statistical classification framework was developed to diagnose cytomegalovirus status using the catalog of TCR beta chain sequences. V and J gene assignment, in a later analysis, came from comparing TCR nucleotide sequences with IMGT/GENE-DB human TR gene sequences. A later analysis assigned CDR3 sequences and most-parsimonious VDJ recombination scenarios with the TCRdist pipeline. A later analysis defined each TCR beta chain by its CDR3 amino acid sequence plus V-gene family, and excluded reads lacking a unique V-gene family. As a way to deal with suspected cross-contamination and a sequencing artifact, a later analysis dropped over 550 nucleotide sequences that were highly shared and had low generation probability. A later analysis calculated a clonal expansion index for each public chain from normalized within-repertoire ranks of inferred template counts. A later analysis computed generation probabilities with a VDJ recombination model fitted to out-of-frame rearrangements, and checked the results against IGoR. Hypergeometric tests were used in a later analysis to score TCR-TCR, TCR-HLA and TCR-CMV co-occurrence, with a repertoire-size bias correction applied to the TCR pairs. In a later analysis, false discovery rates were estimated by permuting HLA or CMV assignments 20 times. In a later analysis, co-occurring TCRs were grouped using DBSCAN, with TCRdist sequence similarity added in when clustering inside HLA-allele-positive subsets. Repertoires with fewer than 30,000 or more than 120,000 public chains, plus five repertoires with anomalous nucleotide sharing, were excluded from co-occurrence clustering. Imported from immuneACCESS, the table was reduced by TCRdb to in-frame sequences with V and J called. These copies leave out some clones; in studies compared against another copy, an unresolved V gene accounts for under half, and the cause of the remainder is not known. The DNA gave D and trimming, while V, J and clone size come from that table. The table of this sample itemizes more than 65,000 clones. Clones ranked in the top ten supply approximately 2.7% of the sample.

This receptor was taken from a man between 35 and 55 years old in good health and CMV-seronegative. Sequences were obtained from PBMCs. This receptor chain uses TRBV30 and TRBJ2-1; 9 bases in between match TRBD1. The nucleotides read TGTGCCTGGAGTACGGGACAGGGTAGCAATGAGCAGTTCTTC. It translates as CAWSTGQGSNEQFF.